Following are 23 T cell receptor beta chains from one sample sequenced in a study of blood T cell repertoires in COVID-19. This table comes from immunoSEQ multiplex PCR, and its TCRdb copy is limited to in-frame clones, with some not included. The sample consists of under 200,000 clones, approximately 89% of them appearing once. The sequenced sample was peripheral blood. The receptors stem from a man aged 65 to 85 with acute or convalescent COVID-19.

This clone has a single count. The V and J genes are TRBV18 and TRBJ2-1; 11 bases are a match to TRBD2. The J segment lost 6 bases and the V segment lost 3 bases, leaving 7 bases of the junction unmatched. Germline CDR1 and CDR2: KGHSH and LQKENI. The CDR3 runs to 16 residues. The CDR3 nucleotides read TGTGCCAGCTCACCTGGACTAGCGGGTTTAGGCAATGAGCAGTTCTTC. As protein: CASSPGLAGLGNEQFF.

This rearrangement joins TRBV5-4 to TRBJ1-3; 10 bases map to TRBD1. V was clipped by 3 bases and J by 8 bases; unmatched bases: 5. The CDR3 extends over 14 amino acids. The germline V gene has CDR1 SGHNT and CDR2 YYREEE (reference sequence). The CDR3 DNA is TGTGCCAGCAGCTCGACAGGGGGCGACGACACCATATATTTT. Translated, it gives CASSSTGGDDTIYF.

V usage is TRBV6-5 and J usage is TRBJ1-5, with TRBD1 as a possible D gene (6 bases). The CDR3 runs to 15 residues. CDR1 and CDR2 (germline): MNHEY, SVGAGI. Trimming cost V 6 bases and J 1 base, with 13 bases left between them. CDR3 loop: CASSRNRASNQPQHF. Written as DNA, the CDR3 is TGTGCCAGCAGCCGGAACAGGGCGAGCAATCAGCCCCAGCATTTT.

This chain uses TRBV28 with TRBJ2-7; TRBD2 matches at 7 bases. Per the germline V gene, CDR1 is MDHEN and CDR2 is SYDVKM. CDR3 size: 13 residues. J gave up 2 bases and V 8 bases, and 6 bases lay outside the gene matches. DNA for the CDR3: TGTGCCAGCCTCGCGGGGGTTACCTACGAGCAGTACTTC. This codes for CASLAGVTYEQYF.

This sequence joins TRBV7-3 and TRBJ1-6, with 7 bases aligning to TRBD1. The germline V gene has CDR1 SGHTA and CDR2 FQGTGA. The CDR3 extends over 12 amino acids. V dropped 8 bases and J dropped 7; count of bases not matched to a gene: 2. In nucleotides, the CDR3 is TGTGCCAGCGGGACAGCAAATTCACCCCTCCACTTT. Its protein is CASGTANSPLHF.

The chain employs TRBV12-3 or TRBV12-4 and TRBJ1-4; no firm D call. With 6 bases removed from V and 5 bases from J, the gap between germline ends came to 4 bases. The length of the CDR3 is 11 residues. For the CDR3, the DNA is TGTGCCAGCAGCCCAAATGAAAAACTGTTTTTT. Encoded protein: CASSPNEKLFF.

The chain employs TRBV27 and TRBJ1-2; 8 bases align to TRBD1. J lost 0 bases, V lost 4 bases, and 7 bases had no gene match. Germline V gives CDR1 MNHEY, CDR2 SMNVEV (reference sequence). The CDR3 loop spans 16 amino acids. The CDR3 DNA sequence: TGTGCCAGCAGTTGGACAGGGATCTTAGCTAACTATGGCTACACCTTC. This translates into CASSWTGILANYGYTF.

The chain's CDR3 is CASRTAANTGELFF. CDR3 sequence (DNA): TGTGCCAGCCGGACAGCGGCTAACACCGGGGAGCTGTTTTTT. The V and J genes are TRBV9 and TRBJ2-2; D may be TRBD1 (6 bases). CDR3 size: 14 residues. Looked up from germline, CDR1 is SGDLS and CDR2 is YYNGEE. Trimming pared 7 bases from V and 2 bases from J, leaving 12 bases between.

This clone showed up just once. This chain uses TRBV6-5 with TRBJ2-7, with 7 positions matching TRBD2. The V and J ends lost 2 bases and 2 bases, in that order; junction bases with no gene match: 3. The CDR3 has 14 amino acids. Germline loops: CDR1 MNHEY, CDR2 SVGAGI. CDR3 coding DNA: TGTGCCAGCAGTTACCTCGGGGGGACCTACGAGCAGTACTTC. This sequence encodes CASSYLGGTYEQYF.

The genes are TRBV9 and TRBJ1-1, with D uncertain. With 7 bases removed from V and 0 bases from J, the gap between germline ends came to 25 bases. This CDR3 is built from 18 residues. CDR1 is SGDLS, CDR2 YYNGEE, per germline. CDR3 DNA: TGTGCCAGCGCCCGCTCCTATACCGGGAGCTACATGAACACTGAAGCTTTCTTT. Protein: CASARSYTGSYMNTEAFF.

The rearrangement links TRBV28 to TRBJ2-7; TRBD1 matches at 7 bases. Trimming took 6 bases from V and 3 from J; bases not matched to a gene: 11. Germline V gene data show CDR1 as MDHEN and CDR2 as SYDVKM. This CDR3 spans 15 amino acids. CDR3 protein: CASSPTGTGRYEQYF. CDR3 in DNA: TGTGCCAGCAGCCCGACAGGGACGGGCCGCTACGAGCAGTACTTC.

The chain couples TRBV7-7 to TRBJ2-1, with a possible D match to TRBD2 (7 bases). The germline V and J ends were trimmed by 5 bases and 3 bases, with 20 bases remaining between them. The CDR3 extends over 17 amino acids. The V gene's germline CDR1 is SSHAT and CDR2 FNYEAQ (reference sequence). DNA of the CDR3: TGTGCCAGCAGCCCACTGGGGGGCAGGGAGGGCTACAATGAGCAGTTCTTC. Its translation is CASSPLGGREGYNEQFF.

V usage is TRBV19 and J usage is TRBJ2-3, with 13 positions matching TRBD2. Unmatched junction bases numbered 7, after V lost 5 bases and J lost 8 bases. Looked up from germline, CDR1 is LNHDA and CDR2 is SQIVND (reference sequence). This CDR3 comprises 15 residues. CDR3 amino acids: CASSLGLAGESTQYF. CDR3 coding DNA: TGTGCCAGTAGTTTAGGACTAGCGGGAGAGAGTACGCAGTATTTT.

This chain links TRBV4-3 with TRBJ2-2, with D hard to call. V was clipped by 1 base and J by 4 bases, with 10 bases between them. Germline V gene sequence: CDR1 LGHNA, CDR2 YSLEER. The CDR3 loop spans 15 amino acids. CDR3 residues: CASSQAPTPTGELFF. CDR3 in DNA: TGCGCCAGCAGCCAAGCGCCGACTCCCACCGGGGAGCTGTTTTTT.

This chain connects TRBV5-1 to TRBJ1-4; unclear D gene. Germline CDR1 reads SGHRS; CDR2 reads YFSETQ. Trimming removed 4 bases at V and 3 bases at J, with 10 bases between. This CDR3 is 14 amino acids long. The CDR3 nucleotides read TGCGCCAGCAGCCTGGCGCGGGCTAATGAAAAACTGTTTTTT. Protein: CASSLARANEKLFF.

This clone was seen a handful of times. V gene TRBV28 combines with J gene TRBJ1-1; unclear D gene. The ends were cut back, 1 base at V and 6 bases at J, with 6 bases in the middle. Germline V gives CDR1 MDHEN, CDR2 SYDVKM. The CDR3 contains 12 residues. In DNA form, the CDR3 reads TGTGCCAGCAGTTTATACTTCTCTGAAGCTTTCTTT. It encodes CASSLYFSEAFF.

The J gene is TRBJ1-2, the V gene TRBV2, with 8 bases fitting TRBD1. CDR1 SNHLY and CDR2 FYNNEI come from the germline V gene. This CDR3 contains 11 residues. Trimming took 2 bases from V and 14 from J; bases not matched to a gene: 4. This CDR3 reads CASSESTGGTF. The CDR3 bases are TGTGCCAGCAGTGAAAGTACAGGGGGGACCTTC.

This clone has only a few counts. The chain combines TRBV12-3 or TRBV12-4 with TRBJ1-1; D unresolved. The CDR3 runs 13 residues. With 2 bases removed from V and 10 bases from J, the gap between germline ends came to 14 bases. CDR3 nucleotide sequence: TGTGCCAGCAGTTTAAAATCCCCCGGAGGAGCTTTCTTT. Its protein is CASSLKSPGGAFF.

The chain has TRBV28 and TRBJ1-2; D gene unclear. Trimming removed 3 bases from V and 8 bases from J, with 10 bases in between. The CDR3 runs to 12 residues. Germline CDR1 and CDR2: MDHEN and SYDVKM. The CDR3 bases are TGTGCCAGCAGTTTCGGAGGGAGGGGCTACACCTTC. It specifies CASSFGGRGYTF.

The CDR3 DNA follows: TGTGCCAGCAGCTCCGGGACAGTCTACAATGAGCAGTTCTTC. It codes for CASSSGTVYNEQFF. This sequence joins TRBV11-3 and TRBJ2-1, with 7 bases lining up with TRBD1. This CDR3 comprises 14 residues. Losses at the gene ends were 4 bases for V and 3 bases for J; bases not matched to a gene: 3. Germline CDR1 and CDR2: SGHNT and YENEEA.

The rearrangement links TRBV7-8 to TRBJ1-6; 7 bases fit TRBD1. This CDR3 comprises 15 residues. Germline V lookup: CDR1 SGHVS, CDR2 FQNEAQ. The trim removed 5 bases at V and 9 bases at J, leaving 10 bases unmatched. Here the CDR3 DNA reads TGTGCCAGCAGCCCATACAGGGGTAGGGCTTCACCCCTCCACTTT. Translating it yields CASSPYRGRASPLHF.

The chain is built from TRBV11-2 and TRBJ2-7; 10 bases align to TRBD2. Germline values: CDR1 SGHAT, CDR2 FQNNGV. CDR3 length equals 15 residues. J was trimmed by 4 bases and V by 1 base; bases with no gene match: 4. Here the CDR3 reads CASSLGTSGTYEQYF. CDR3 DNA: TGTGCCAGCAGCTTAGGCACTAGCGGGACTTACGAGCAGTACTTC.

This chain joins TRBV29-1 and TRBJ1-1; D uncertain. V was clipped by 5 bases and J by 3 bases, with 13 bases between them. The CDR3 totals 13 residues. From germline, CDR1 is SQVTM and CDR2 ANQGSEA. The DNA of the CDR3 is TGCAGCGTTTCCAAAAGGAGGGACACTGAAGCTTTCTTT. Protein: CSVSKRRDTEAFF.